This is a list of T cell receptor beta chains from one sample in a study of T cell repertoires in cytomegalovirus infection. TCRdb independently ran MiXCR on the reads; one entry per CDR3 protein. This repertoire shows roughly 240,000 distinct CDR3 sequences, under 8.5% found once; its top ten account for about 6%. Sequences were obtained from PBMCs. The receptors were sampled from a human donor in good health (CMV status not recorded). Some clones in this sample may be carry-over from other donors' samples. CDR3s include the opening cysteine and the closing phenylalanine or tryptophan. D genes are given only for firm matches. The size field reads how often the clone was seen (once, few, many) or a class if it is expanded.

TRBV5-4	many	TRBJ2-3	NA	CASSLGNEGTQYF	TGTGCCAGCAGCTTAGGAAACGAGGGGACGCAGTATTTT
TRBV28	many	TRBJ2-3	NA	CASNSPVLPYTDTQYF	TGTGCCAGCAATAGTCCCGTTTTGCCTTACACAGATACGCAGTATTTT
TRBV18	many	TRBJ2-1	NA	CASSYGPNNEQFF	TGTGCCAGCTCTTACGGACCCAACAATGAGCAGTTCTTC
TRBV6-5	many	TRBJ2-1	TRBD1	CASSYTGQGLYNEQFF	TGTGCCAGCAGTTACACGGGACAGGGTCTATACAATGAGCAGTTCTTC
TRBV7-2	many	TRBJ2-3	NA	CASNLMGAITDTQYF	TGTGCCAGCAACCTTATGGGAGCTATCACAGATACGCAGTATTTT
TRBV7-2	many	TRBJ1-1	NA	CASSLLSGVEAFF	TGTGCCAGCAGCTTACTGTCAGGGGTTGAAGCTTTCTTT
TRBV10-3	many	TRBJ1-2	NA	CAISEGQHPTGYTF	TGTGCCATCAGTGAAGGACAGCATCCTACTGGCTACACCTTC
TRBV12-3/TRBV12-4	many	TRBJ2-7	NA	CASSPIGTVEQYF	TGTGCCAGCAGTCCTATTGGGACCGTCGAGCAGTACTTC
TRBV6-2/TRBV6-3	many	TRBJ1-5	NA	CASSYGHNQPQHF	TGTGCCAGCAGTTATGGCCACAATCAGCCCCAGCATTTT
TRBV20-1	many	TRBJ2-4	NA	CSARIAGRGDIQYF	TGCAGTGCTCGAATCGCTGGGCGCGGGGACATTCAGTACTTC
TRBV6-1	few	TRBJ2-7	TRBD1	CASSEVSAGGYEQYF	TGTGCCAGCAGTGAAGTCTCGGCAGGGGGCTACGAGCAGTACTTC
TRBV29-1	few	TRBJ2-2	NA	CSATPEATNTGELFF	TGCAGCGCCACCCCGGAAGCGACGAACACCGGGGAGCTGTTTTTT